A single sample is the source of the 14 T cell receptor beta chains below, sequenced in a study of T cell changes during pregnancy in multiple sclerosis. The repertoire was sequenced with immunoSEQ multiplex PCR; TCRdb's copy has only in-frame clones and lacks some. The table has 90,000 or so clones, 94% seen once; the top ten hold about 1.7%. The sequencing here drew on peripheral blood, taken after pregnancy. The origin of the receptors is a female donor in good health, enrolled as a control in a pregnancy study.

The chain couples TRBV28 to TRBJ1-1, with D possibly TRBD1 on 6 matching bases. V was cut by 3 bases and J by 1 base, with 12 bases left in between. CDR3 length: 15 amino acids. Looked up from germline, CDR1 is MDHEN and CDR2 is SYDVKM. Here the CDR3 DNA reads TGTGCCAGCAGTTTGAGGGGGTCATGGAACACTGAAGCTTTCTTT. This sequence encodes CASSLRGSWNTEAFF.

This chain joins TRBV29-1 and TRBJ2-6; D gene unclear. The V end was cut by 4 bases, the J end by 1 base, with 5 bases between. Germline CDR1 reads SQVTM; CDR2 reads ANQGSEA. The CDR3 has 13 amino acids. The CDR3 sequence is CSVARSGANVLTF. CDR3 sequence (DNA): TGCAGCGTTGCGAGGTCTGGGGCCAACGTCCTGACTTTC.

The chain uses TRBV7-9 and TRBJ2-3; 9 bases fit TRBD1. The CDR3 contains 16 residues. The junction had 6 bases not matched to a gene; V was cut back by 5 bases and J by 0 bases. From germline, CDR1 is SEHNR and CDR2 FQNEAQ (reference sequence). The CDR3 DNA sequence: TGTGCCAGCAGCACCAACAGGGGGCCCAGCACAGATACGCAGTATTTT. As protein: CASSTNRGPSTDTQYF.

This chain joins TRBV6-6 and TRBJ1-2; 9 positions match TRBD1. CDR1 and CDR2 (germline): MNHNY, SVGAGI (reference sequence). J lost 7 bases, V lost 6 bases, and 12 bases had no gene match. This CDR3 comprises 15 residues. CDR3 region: CASRPQLGQGFGYTF. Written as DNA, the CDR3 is TGTGCCAGCAGACCCCAACTGGGACAGGGCTTTGGCTACACCTTC.

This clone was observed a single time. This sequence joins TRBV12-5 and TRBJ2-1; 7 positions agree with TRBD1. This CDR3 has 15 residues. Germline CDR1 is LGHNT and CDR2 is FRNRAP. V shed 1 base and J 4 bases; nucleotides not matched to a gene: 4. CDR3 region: CASGLDRQGYNEQFF. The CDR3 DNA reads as TGTGCTAGTGGTTTGGATCGACAGGGTTACAATGAGCAGTTCTTC.

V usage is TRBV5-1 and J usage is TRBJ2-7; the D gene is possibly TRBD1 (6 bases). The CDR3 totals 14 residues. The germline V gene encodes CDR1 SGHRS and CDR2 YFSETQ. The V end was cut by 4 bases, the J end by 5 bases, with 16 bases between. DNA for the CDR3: TGCGCCAGCAGCCCGGCCAGGGGTGGGAACGAGCAGTACTTC. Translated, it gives CASSPARGGNEQYF.

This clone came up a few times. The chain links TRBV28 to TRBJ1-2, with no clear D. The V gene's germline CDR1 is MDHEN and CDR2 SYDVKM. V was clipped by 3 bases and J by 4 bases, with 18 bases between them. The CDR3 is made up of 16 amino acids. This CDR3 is CASSFGLRRAGYGYTF. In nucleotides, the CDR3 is TGTGCCAGCAGTTTCGGCTTAAGGAGGGCGGGCTATGGCTACACCTTC.

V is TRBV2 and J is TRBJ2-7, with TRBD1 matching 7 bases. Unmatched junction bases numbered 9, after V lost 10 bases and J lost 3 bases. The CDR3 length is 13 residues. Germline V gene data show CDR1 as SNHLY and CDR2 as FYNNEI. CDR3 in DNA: TGTGCCACAACTTCCGGGACAGTCTACGAGCAGTACTTC. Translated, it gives CATTSGTVYEQYF.

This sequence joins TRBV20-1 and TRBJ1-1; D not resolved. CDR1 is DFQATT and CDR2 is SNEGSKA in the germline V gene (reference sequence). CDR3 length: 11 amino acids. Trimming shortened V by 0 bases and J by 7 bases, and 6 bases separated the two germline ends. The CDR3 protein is CSAREKLEAFF. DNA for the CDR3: TGCAGTGCTAGAGAAAAACTTGAAGCTTTCTTT.

CDR3 region: CASSLGGSVQPQHF. The CDR3 nucleotides are TGTGCCAGCAGCTTAGGTGGGAGTGTTCAGCCCCAGCATTTT. V gene TRBV7-9 combines with J gene TRBJ1-5; D gene unclear. The CDR3 sequence is 14 residues long. Germline CDR1 is SEHNR and CDR2 is FQNEAQ (reference sequence). V lost 1 base and J lost 6, with 10 bases in between.

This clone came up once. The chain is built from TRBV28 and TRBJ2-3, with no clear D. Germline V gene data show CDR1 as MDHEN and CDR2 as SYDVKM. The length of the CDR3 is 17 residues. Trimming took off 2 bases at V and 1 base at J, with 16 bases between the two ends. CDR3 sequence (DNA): TGTGCCAGCAGTTTACGAGGCGGCTTTTCTGGCACAGATACGCAGTATTTT. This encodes CASSLRGGFSGTDTQYF.

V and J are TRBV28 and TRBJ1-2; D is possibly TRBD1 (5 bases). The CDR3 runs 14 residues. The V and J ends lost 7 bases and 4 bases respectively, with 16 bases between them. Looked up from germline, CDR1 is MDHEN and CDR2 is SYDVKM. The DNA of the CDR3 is TGTGCCAGCACCCGACAGCTGCTGGGCTATGGCTACACCTTC. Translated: CASTRQLLGYGYTF.

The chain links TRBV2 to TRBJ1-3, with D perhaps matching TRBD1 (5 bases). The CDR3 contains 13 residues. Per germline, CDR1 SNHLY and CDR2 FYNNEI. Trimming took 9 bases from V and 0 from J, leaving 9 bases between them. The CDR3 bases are TGTGCCAGTGACAGTAGCTCTGGAAACACCATATATTTT. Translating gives CASDSSSGNTIYF.

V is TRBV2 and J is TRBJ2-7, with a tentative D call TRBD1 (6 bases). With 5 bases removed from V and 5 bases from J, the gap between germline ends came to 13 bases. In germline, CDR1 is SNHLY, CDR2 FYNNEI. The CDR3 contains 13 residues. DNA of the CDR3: TGTGCCAGCAGTAGAGAGGGGGACGACGAGCAGTACTTC. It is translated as CASSREGDDEQYF.